Presented here are 31 T cell receptor beta chains from one specimen sequenced in a study of graft-versus-host responses after intestinal transplantation (dated by TCRdb to the early 2020s). This specimen's time point label, interpreted: cells obtained before transplantation from donor or recipient. Antigens of these TCRs are unknown. To prepare the library, the immunoSEQ multiplex PCR assay was applied. The immuneACCESS repertoire file appears here via TCRdb, limited to in-frame rearrangements. These files lack a portion of the clones; in checked studies, under half of the deficit traces to unresolved V genes, and the cause of the others is not known. This sample has 140,000 or so clones in its table, and about 93% of those were observed once. About 0.19% of the sample rests with the top ten. The sample in question was unstimulated CD4+ T cells sorted from spleen or lymph node cells, obtained before intestinal transplant. The receptors were gathered from a human donor who received an intestinal transplant.

V gene TRBV7-2 combines with J gene TRBJ1-1; no clear D. Germline V gene sequence: CDR1 SGHTA, CDR2 FQGNSA. The CDR3 extends over 14 amino acids. Trimming shortened V by 3 bases and J by 2 bases, and 10 bases separated the two germline ends. This CDR3 reads CASSLLAANTEAFF. CDR3 in DNA: TGTGCCAGCAGCTTGTTAGCAGCTAACACTGAAGCTTTCTTT.

This sequence joins TRBV19 and TRBJ2-3; D possibly corresponds to TRBD1 (6 bases). Germline V gene data show CDR1 as LNHDA and CDR2 as SQIVND (reference sequence). V lost 5 bases to trimming and J lost 0 bases, with 12 bases between them. The CDR3 sequence is 15 residues long. The chain's CDR3 is CASSYGDTSTDTQYF. The CDR3 bases are TGTGCCAGTAGTTATGGGGACACTAGCACAGATACGCAGTATTTT.

This rearrangement joins TRBV19 to TRBJ2-2; 9 nucleotides align to TRBD1. The CDR3 has 17 residues. V was clipped by 4 bases and J by 5 bases; unmatched bases: 11. Germline V lookup: CDR1 LNHDA, CDR2 SQIVND (reference sequence). CDR3 sequence: CASSTQHRGLGTGELFF. The CDR3 nucleotides are TGTGCCAGTAGTACGCAACACAGGGGGCTAGGGACCGGGGAGCTGTTTTTT.

This clone occurred a few times. The CDR3 protein is CASTGATNEKLFF. CDR3 bases: TGTGCCAGCACAGGGGCAACTAATGAAAAACTGTTTTTT. This chain connects TRBV10-3 to TRBJ1-4, with TRBD1 identical over 7 bases. Germline V gene lookup returns CDR1 ENHRY and CDR2 SYGVKD. V shed 10 bases, J shed 0 bases, and the junction held 2 bases outside the gene matches. The CDR3 is 13 residues long.

V and J are TRBV5-6 and TRBJ1-2; 9 bases are a match to TRBD1. Germline assignment: CDR1 SGHDT and CDR2 YYEEEE. The V gene end was trimmed by 0 bases and the J gene end by 4 bases; junction bases not matched to a gene: 4. This CDR3 is built from 15 residues. Written as DNA, the CDR3 is TGTGCCAGCAGCTTGGAGGGACAGGGAGGCTATGGCTACACCTTC. Encoded protein: CASSLEGQGGYGYTF.

The rearrangement links TRBV10-3 to TRBJ2-7; D may be TRBD1 or TRBD2 (5 bases each). V shed 4 bases and J shed 2 bases, with 9 bases lying between them. Germline lookup yields CDR1 ENHRY and CDR2 SYGVKD. The CDR3 is 13 residues long. The CDR3 protein is CAISVRGTYEQYF. DNA of the CDR3: TGTGCCATCAGTGTGAGGGGTACCTACGAGCAGTACTTC.

The rearrangement links TRBV28 to TRBJ2-4; TRBD1 agrees at 10 bases. CDR1 and CDR2 from the germline V gene are MDHEN and SYDVKM. Losses at the gene ends were 5 bases for V and 2 bases for J; bases not matched to a gene: 9. This CDR3 is 17 amino acids long. This CDR3 reads CASSPRRTGGTKNIQYF. The CDR3 DNA is TGTGCCAGCAGTCCGCGCAGGACAGGGGGGACCAAAAACATTCAGTACTTC.

About this clone itself: Relative to the germline gene, one junction end is altered; a read error may explain this. This chain links TRBV28 with TRBJ2-7; D ambiguous. Per the germline V gene, CDR1 is MDHEN and CDR2 is SYDVKM. The CDR3 is 11 amino acids. CDR3 amino acids: CASSISLLWDF. Here the CDR3 DNA reads TGTGCCAGCAGTATCTCGTTACTTTGGGACTTC.

This clone was seen a few times. V gene TRBV6-1 combines with J gene TRBJ2-1, with D possibly TRBD1 on 6 matching bases. V was cut by 3 bases and J by 2 bases, with 11 bases left in between. The CDR3 runs 15 residues. CDR1 is MNHNS and CDR2 is SASEGT in the germline V gene. As DNA, the CDR3 is TGTGCCAGCAGTGATGTGGGACACCCCTACAATGAGCAGTTCTTC. Translated, it gives CASSDVGHPYNEQFF.

A single count supports this clone. The rearrangement links TRBV12-5 to TRBJ1-2; D not resolved. CDR1 is LGHNT, CDR2 FRNRAP, per germline. The CDR3 has 11 residues. The CDR3 region is CGVLGGYGYTF. The CDR3 coding sequence is TGTGGCGTATTGGGAGGCTATGGCTACACCTTC.

CDR3 amino acids: CASRLGLARYNEQFF. CDR3 in DNA: TGTGCCAGCAGACTAGGACTAGCTAGATACAATGAGCAGTTCTTC. V usage is TRBV27 and J usage is TRBJ2-1; 8 positions match TRBD2. CDR1 is MNHEY and CDR2 is SMNVEV in the germline V gene (reference sequence). The CDR3 sequence is 15 residues long. V shed 6 bases and J 4 bases; nucleotides not matched to a gene: 8.

This CDR3 is CASSPSGRAADTQYF. Written as DNA, the CDR3 is TGCGCCAGCAGCCCTAGCGGGAGGGCCGCAGATACGCAGTATTTT. The rearrangement joins TRBV5-1 to TRBJ2-3; the match to TRBD2 covers 12 bases. Germline CDR1 is SGHRS and CDR2 is YFSETQ. The CDR3 spans 15 residues. The junction had 4 bases not matched to a gene; V was cut back by 4 bases and J by 4 bases.

The genes are TRBV18 and TRBJ2-1, with a possible D match to TRBD2 (6 bases). The CDR3 has 19 amino acids. Germline lookup yields CDR1 KGHSH and CDR2 LQKENI. V was cut by 2 bases and J by 0 bases, with 20 bases left in between. The CDR3 DNA sequence: TGTGCCAGCTCACCAAGATCCACTAGCATCATAGGCTCCTACAATGAGCAGTTCTTC. Its protein is CASSPRSTSIIGSYNEQFF.

The V call is TRBV10-3, the J call TRBJ2-1, with D maybe TRBD2 (6 bases). CDR1 ENHRY and CDR2 SYGVKD come from the germline V gene. The CDR3 sequence is 13 residues long. Trimming stripped 11 bases from V and 3 bases from J, with 14 bases between. CDR3 nucleotide sequence: TGTGCCGTGACGGGACTGGACTACAATGAGCAGTTCTTC. Its translation is CAVTGLDYNEQFF.

This clone was observed once. The rearrangement uses TRBV28 and TRBJ2-7; TRBD1 might be the D (5 bases). Per germline, CDR1 MDHEN and CDR2 SYDVKM. The CDR3 totals 13 residues. The V and J ends lost 7 bases and 6 bases respectively, with 16 bases between them. CDR3 coding DNA: TGTGCCAGCACAGGCCCCACTGGGGCCGAGCAGTACTTC. Amino acids: CASTGPTGAEQYF.

V usage is TRBV28 and J usage is TRBJ1-2; D call uncertain. Germline values: CDR1 MDHEN, CDR2 SYDVKM. The CDR3 sequence is 13 residues long. V was shortened by 6 bases and J by 2 bases, with 10 bases between the two germline ends. Here the CDR3 reads CASSPDVNYGYTF. Here the CDR3 DNA reads TGTGCCAGCAGCCCGGACGTAAACTATGGCTACACCTTC.

J is TRBJ1-3 and V is TRBV11-2; 10 bases map to TRBD1. Germline-derived CDR1 and CDR2 are SGHAT and FQNNGV. The trim removed 1 base at V and 3 bases at J, leaving 6 bases unmatched. The CDR3 runs 17 residues. CDR3 sequence (DNA): TGTGCCAGCAGCTTAGTCGACAGGGGGCTTCATGGAAACACCATATATTTT. Protein product: CASSLVDRGLHGNTIYF.

This clone has just a few counts. The chain has TRBV5-6 and TRBJ2-2; the match to TRBD2 covers 8 bases. The V gene's germline CDR1 is SGHDT and CDR2 YYEEEE. The CDR3 runs 15 residues. Unmatched junction bases numbered 3, after V lost 4 bases and J lost 1 base. The CDR3 region has the DNA TGTGCCAGCAGCATAGCGGGAAGGAACACCGGGGAGCTGTTTTTT. Translating it yields CASSIAGRNTGELFF.

This clone came up a few times. The gene calls are TRBV7-3 and TRBJ2-7, with TRBD2 matching 10 bases. Germline V gives CDR1 SGHTA, CDR2 FQGTGA. This CDR3 has 16 amino acids. J was trimmed by 5 bases and V by 5 bases; bases with no gene match: 12. DNA for the CDR3: TGTGCCAGCAGCCCTGGCTCTAGCGGGAGTCTCGACGAGCAGTACTTC. Its translation is CASSPGSSGSLDEQYF.

This clone showed up just once. The chain joins TRBV28 to TRBJ2-1, with D unclear. This CDR3 is built from 15 residues. Deletions cut 3 bases from V and 4 bases from J, with 13 bases between. Germline-derived CDR1 and CDR2 are MDHEN and SYDVKM. For the CDR3, the DNA is TGTGCCAGCAGTTTGTCGGGCCCTAAATACAATGAGCAGTTCTTC. Residues: CASSLSGPKYNEQFF.

This clone appeared once. The gene calls are TRBV6-5 and TRBJ2-1; 10 bases are a match to TRBD2. There are 16 residues in the CDR3. V was clipped by 2 bases and J by 7 bases; unmatched bases: 8. CDR1 and CDR2 (germline): MNHEY, SVGAGI. The CDR3 nucleotides are TGTGCCAGCAGTTACGGAAGCGGGAGGGCCAGGAATGAGCAGTTCTTC. This codes for CASSYGSGRARNEQFF.

The chain is built from TRBV19 and TRBJ2-1, with 8 bases that match TRBD2. Germline V lookup: CDR1 LNHDA, CDR2 SQIVND (reference sequence). V shed 8 bases and J 8 bases; nucleotides not matched to a gene: 8. The CDR3 covers 13 residues. CDR3 in DNA: TGTGCCAGTTCCCTGGGTAGCGGGGATGAGCAGTTCTTC. It yields the protein CASSLGSGDEQFF.

The rearrangement links TRBV6-5 to TRBJ1-1; D may be TRBD1 (6 bases). Germline loops: CDR1 MNHEY, CDR2 SVGAGI. The CDR3 spans 11 residues. With 7 bases removed from V and 7 bases from J, the gap between germline ends came to 10 bases. CDR3 loop: CASMQDSEAFF. In DNA, the CDR3 is TGTGCCAGCATGCAGGACAGTGAAGCTTTCTTT.

This sequence joins TRBV20-1 and TRBJ1-1; D call uncertain. V lost 7 bases, J lost 6 bases, and 12 bases lay in between. This CDR3 has 11 amino acids. From germline, CDR1 is DFQATT and CDR2 SNEGSKA (reference sequence). This CDR3 reads CSGRSTPEAFF. The CDR3 DNA follows: TGCAGTGGAAGGAGTACGCCTGAAGCTTTCTTT.

The genes are TRBV5-4 and TRBJ2-3; TRBD2 aligns across 10 bases. Trimming took 4 bases from V and 4 from J; bases not matched to a gene: 9. Germline V lookup: CDR1 SGHNT, CDR2 YYREEE (reference sequence). There are 16 residues in the CDR3. The CDR3 here is CASSPRAGGFADTQYF. DNA of the CDR3: TGTGCCAGCAGCCCGCGAGCGGGAGGGTTCGCAGATACGCAGTATTTT.

The V call is TRBV5-1, the J call TRBJ2-1, with 7 bases fitting TRBD2. CDR1 SGHRS and CDR2 YFSETQ come from the germline V gene. This CDR3 has 13 residues. J gave up 5 bases and V 6 bases, and 5 bases lay outside the gene matches. DNA for the CDR3: TGCGCCAGCACAGCGGGAATCAACAATGAGCAGTTCTTC. It specifies CASTAGINNEQFF.

The V gene is TRBV9, the J gene TRBJ2-3; 7 bases are a match to TRBD2. The CDR3 has 16 amino acids. Germline lookup yields CDR1 SGDLS and CDR2 YYNGEE. V shed 4 bases and J 1 base; nucleotides not matched to a gene: 9. The CDR3, as DNA: TGTGCCAGCAGCCCCAAGGGAGGGGCCGGCACAGATACGCAGTATTTT. Its protein is CASSPKGGAGTDTQYF.

This sequence joins TRBV19 and TRBJ1-2; a possible D gene is TRBD1 (5 bases). CDR1 is LNHDA and CDR2 is SQIVND in the germline V gene (reference sequence). This CDR3 contains 16 residues. The germline V and J ends were trimmed by 1 base and 4 bases, with 16 bases remaining between them. CDR3 coding DNA: TGTGCCAGTAGTATAGTAACCCTCGGGACTGCCTATGGCTACACCTTC. The encoded protein is CASSIVTLGTAYGYTF.

This clone was seen a single time. This sequence joins TRBV6-4 and TRBJ2-6, with D hard to call. V shed 2 bases and J shed 1 base, with 6 bases lying between them. The CDR3 spans 15 residues. Germline V gene sequence: CDR1 MRHNA, CDR2 SNTAGT. CDR3 protein: CASSDLGSGANVLTF. The CDR3 coding sequence is TGTGCCAGCAGTGACCTCGGGTCTGGGGCCAACGTCCTGACTTTC.

V gene TRBV4-2 combines with J gene TRBJ2-2, with 7 bases matching TRBD1. The CDR3 runs to 15 residues. Germline CDR1 and CDR2: LGHNA and YNFKEQ. V trimming: 4 bases; J trimming: 1 base; junction bases outside the gene matches: 3. The CDR3 DNA sequence: TGTGCCAGCAGCCCGAGGACAGGGAACACCGGGGAGCTGTTTTTT. Its protein product is CASSPRTGNTGELFF.

The rearrangement links TRBV30 to TRBJ2-7, with D perhaps matching TRBD2 (6 bases). Per germline, CDR1 GTSNPN and CDR2 SVGIG (reference sequence). The CDR3 runs to 15 residues. V dropped 0 bases and J dropped 3 bases, with 15 bases sitting between them. The CDR3 nucleotides are TGTGCCTGGAGTGTAATGGGGGGTGTAGGCTACGAGCAGTACTTC. Protein sequence: CAWSVMGGVGYEQYF.